This T cell receptor (beta chain) is from a study of OX40 agonist ivuxolimab in advanced cancers. V lost 2 bases and J lost 6; bases outside the gene matches: 5. CDR1 is MGHRA, CDR2 YSYEKL, per germline. This CDR3 is 17 amino acids long. Method: immunoSEQ multiplex PCR; TCRdb's copy keeps in-frame clones and lacks some. Counted here are over 85,000 clones, 90% to 95% occurring once; the ten biggest clones make up around 0.28%. The origin of this receptor is an adult with an advanced solid tumor such as melanoma, head and neck, liver or kidney cancer. The source was CD4+ or CD8+ T cells sorted from blood, collected in a trial of the OX40 agonist ivuxolimab. The rearrangement links TRBV4-1 to TRBJ2-4; TRBD2 matches at 15 bases. CDR3 nucleotides: TGCGCCAGCAGCCAATTTACGGGACTAGCGGGGGGAAACATTCAGTACTTC. It codes for CASSQFTGLAGGNIQYF.